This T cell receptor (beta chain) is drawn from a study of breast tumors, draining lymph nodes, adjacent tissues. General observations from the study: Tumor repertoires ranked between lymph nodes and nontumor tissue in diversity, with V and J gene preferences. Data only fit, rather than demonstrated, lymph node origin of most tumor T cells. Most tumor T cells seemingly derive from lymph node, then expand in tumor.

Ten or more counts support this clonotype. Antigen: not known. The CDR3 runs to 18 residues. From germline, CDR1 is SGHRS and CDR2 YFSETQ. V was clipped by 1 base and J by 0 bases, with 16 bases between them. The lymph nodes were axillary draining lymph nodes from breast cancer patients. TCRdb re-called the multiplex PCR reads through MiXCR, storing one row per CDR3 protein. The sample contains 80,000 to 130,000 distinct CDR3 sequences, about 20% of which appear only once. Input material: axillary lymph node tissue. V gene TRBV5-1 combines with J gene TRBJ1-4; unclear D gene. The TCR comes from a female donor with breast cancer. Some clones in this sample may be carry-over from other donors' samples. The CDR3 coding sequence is TGCGCCAGCAGCTTGCGGGCCGTGGGGAGGACAACTAATGAAAAACTGTTTTTT. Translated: CASSLRAVGRTTNEKLFF. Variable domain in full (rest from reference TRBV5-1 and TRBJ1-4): KAGVTQTPRYLIKTRGQQVTLSCSPISGHRSVSWYQQTPGQGLQFLFEYFSETQRNKGNFPGRFSGRQFSNSRSEMNVSTLELGDSALYLCASSLRAVGRTTNEKLFFGSGTQLSVL.